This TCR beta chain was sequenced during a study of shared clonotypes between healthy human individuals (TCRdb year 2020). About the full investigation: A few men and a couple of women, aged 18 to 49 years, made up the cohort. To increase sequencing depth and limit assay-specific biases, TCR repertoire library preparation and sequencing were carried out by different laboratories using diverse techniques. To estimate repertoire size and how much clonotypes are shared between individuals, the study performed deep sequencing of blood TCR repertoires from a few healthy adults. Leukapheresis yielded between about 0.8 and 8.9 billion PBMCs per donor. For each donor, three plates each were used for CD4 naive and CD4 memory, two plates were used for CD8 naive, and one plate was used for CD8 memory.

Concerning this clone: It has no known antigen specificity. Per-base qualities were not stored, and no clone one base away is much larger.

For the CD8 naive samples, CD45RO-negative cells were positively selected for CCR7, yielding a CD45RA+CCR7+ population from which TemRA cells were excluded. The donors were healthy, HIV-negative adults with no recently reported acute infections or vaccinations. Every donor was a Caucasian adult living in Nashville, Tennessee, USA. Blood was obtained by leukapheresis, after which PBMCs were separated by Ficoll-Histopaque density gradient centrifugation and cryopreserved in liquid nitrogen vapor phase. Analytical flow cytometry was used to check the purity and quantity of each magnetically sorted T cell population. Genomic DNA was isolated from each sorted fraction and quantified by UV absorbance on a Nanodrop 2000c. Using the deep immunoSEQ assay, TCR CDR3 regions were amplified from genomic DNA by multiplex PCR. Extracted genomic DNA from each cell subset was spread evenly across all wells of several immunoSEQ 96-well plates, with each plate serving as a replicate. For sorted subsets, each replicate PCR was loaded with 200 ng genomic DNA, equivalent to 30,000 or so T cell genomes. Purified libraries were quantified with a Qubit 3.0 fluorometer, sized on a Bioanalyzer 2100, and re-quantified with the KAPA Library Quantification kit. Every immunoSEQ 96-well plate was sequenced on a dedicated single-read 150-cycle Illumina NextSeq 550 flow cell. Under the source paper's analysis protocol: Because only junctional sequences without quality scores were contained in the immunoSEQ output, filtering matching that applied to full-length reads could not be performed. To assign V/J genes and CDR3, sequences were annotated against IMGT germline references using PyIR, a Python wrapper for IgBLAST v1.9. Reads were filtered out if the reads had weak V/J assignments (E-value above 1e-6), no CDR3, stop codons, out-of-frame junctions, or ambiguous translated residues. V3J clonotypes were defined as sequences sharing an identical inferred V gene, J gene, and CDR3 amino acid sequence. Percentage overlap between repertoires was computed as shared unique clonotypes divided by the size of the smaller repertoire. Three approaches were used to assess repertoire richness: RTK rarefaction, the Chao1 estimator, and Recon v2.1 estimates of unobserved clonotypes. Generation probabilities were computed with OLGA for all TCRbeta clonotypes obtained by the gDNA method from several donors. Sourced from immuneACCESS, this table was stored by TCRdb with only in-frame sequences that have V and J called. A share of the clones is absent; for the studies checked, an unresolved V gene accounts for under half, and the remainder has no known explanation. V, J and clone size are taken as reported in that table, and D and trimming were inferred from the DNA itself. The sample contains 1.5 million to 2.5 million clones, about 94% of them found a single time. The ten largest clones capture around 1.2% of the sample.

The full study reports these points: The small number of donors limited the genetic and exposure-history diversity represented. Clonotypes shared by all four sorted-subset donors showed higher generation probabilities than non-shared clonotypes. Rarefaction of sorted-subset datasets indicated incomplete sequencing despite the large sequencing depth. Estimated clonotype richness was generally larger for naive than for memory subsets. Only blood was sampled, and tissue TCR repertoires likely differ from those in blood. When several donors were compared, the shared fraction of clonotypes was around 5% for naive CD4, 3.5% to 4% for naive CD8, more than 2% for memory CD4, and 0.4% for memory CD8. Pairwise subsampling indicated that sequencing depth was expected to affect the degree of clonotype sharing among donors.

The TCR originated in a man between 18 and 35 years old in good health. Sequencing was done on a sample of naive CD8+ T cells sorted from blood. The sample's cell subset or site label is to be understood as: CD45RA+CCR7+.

The CDR3 in this case is CASSPLLGSTEAFF. The DNA reads TGCGCCAGCAGCCCCCTACTAGGATCCACTGAAGCTTTCTTT. In this chain, TRBV4-1 is recombined with TRBJ1-1; the D gene is not confidently resolved. The CDR3 has 14 amino acids, counting the end cysteine and phenylalanine. Here the CDR3 DNA is all that survives: 42 bases in frame from base 1. CDR1 and CDR2, per the germline V gene, are MGHRA and YSYEKL. Trimming removed 4 bases from V and 4 bases from J, leaving 13 bases between the germline ends.